The subject of this entry is one T cell receptor (beta chain). The antigen is undetermined. The CDR3 contains 18 residues. Generated by immunoSEQ multiplex PCR, the TCRdb table keeps only in-frame clones and is missing some. The data hold 120,000 to 150,000 clones, with roughly 90% observed a single time. The sample is drawn from a study of T cell responses to AZD1222 COVID-19 vaccine. Points from the study as a whole: There were vaccine-associated CD4 TCRs across spike, dominant at 160-218 and 743-854. Recipients of two AZD1222 doses showed rising Spike-specific TCR breadth and depth. The peak T cell response came first, and repertoires were sampled only after it. Baseline antibody screening turned up just a handful of seropositive AZD1222 recipients.

The starting material was peripheral blood, obtained on day 0 of AZD1222 vaccination. The sequence was obtained from an adult in good health. The chain combines TRBV21-1 with TRBJ2-2. TRBV21-1 is a recognized pseudogene. Here the CDR3 reads CASSKGPLDEQNTGELFF. CDR3 DNA: TGTGCCAGCAGCAAAGGCCCTCTGGACGAACAGAACACCGGGGAGCTGTTTTTT.